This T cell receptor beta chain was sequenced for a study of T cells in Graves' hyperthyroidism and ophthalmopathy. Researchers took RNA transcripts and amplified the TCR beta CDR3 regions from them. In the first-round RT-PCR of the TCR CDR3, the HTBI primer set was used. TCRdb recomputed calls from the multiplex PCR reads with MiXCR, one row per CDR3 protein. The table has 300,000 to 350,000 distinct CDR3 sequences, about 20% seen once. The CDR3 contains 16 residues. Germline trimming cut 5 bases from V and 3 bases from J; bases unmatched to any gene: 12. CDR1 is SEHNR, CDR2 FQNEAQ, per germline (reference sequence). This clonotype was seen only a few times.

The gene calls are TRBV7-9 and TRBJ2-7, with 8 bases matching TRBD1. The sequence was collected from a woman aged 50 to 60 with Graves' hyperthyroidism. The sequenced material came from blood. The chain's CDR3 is CASSGQGARTSYEQYF. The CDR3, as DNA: TGTGCCAGCAGCGGGCAGGGGGCGCGAACAAGCTACGAGCAGTACTTC. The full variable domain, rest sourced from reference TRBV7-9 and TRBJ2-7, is DTGVSQNPRHKITKRGQNVTFRCDPISEHNRLYWYRQTLGQGPEFLTYFQNEAQLEKSRLLSDRFSAERPKGSFSTLEIQRTEQGDSAMYLCASSGQGARTSYEQYFGPGTRLTVT.